This entry lists 22 T cell receptor beta chains sequenced from one sample in a study of blood T cell repertoires in COVID-19. Assay: immunoSEQ multiplex PCR; the TCRdb copy retains only in-frame clones and omits some. This sample has 130,000 to 150,000 clones, with 85% found just once. Sample: peripheral blood. Every receptor here comes from a human donor with acute or convalescent COVID-19. The donor label of this sample is uncertain.

On this clone: Compared with germline, one end of the junction differs, possibly owing to a read error. The V gene is TRBV5-6, the J gene TRBJ2-5; possible D gene TRBD2, 6 bases. Germline V gene data show CDR1 as SGHDT and CDR2 as YYEEEE. The CDR3 consists of 14 residues. CDR3: CASSFPGTQGTQYF. In DNA form, the CDR3 reads TGTGCCAGCAGCTTCCCCGGGACTCAAGGGACCCAGTACTTC.

The rearrangement links TRBV2 to TRBJ2-3; D gene uncertain. The CDR3 has 15 residues. Trimming left V 2 bases short and J 0 bases short, with 9 bases between. CDR1 and CDR2 (germline): SNHLY, FYNNEI. CDR3 in amino acids: CASSERLRSTDTQYF. The CDR3 DNA is TGTGCCAGCAGTGAACGTTTGCGAAGCACAGATACGCAGTATTTT. Using reference TRBV2 and TRBJ2-3 for the parts outside the CDR3, the full variable domain is EPEVTQTPSHQVTQMGQEVILRCVPISNHLYFYWYRQILGQKVEFLVSFYNNEISEKSEIFDDQFSVERPDGSNFTLKIRSTKLEDSAMYFCASSERLRSTDTQYFGPGTRLTVL.

The CDR3 reads CASSQDPTGPGNTIYF. The DNA for the CDR3 is TGTGCCAGCTCCCAGGATCCGACAGGACCTGGAAACACCATATATTTT. This chain uses TRBV18 with TRBJ1-3; tentatively, D is TRBD1 (6 bases). The germline CDR1 and CDR2 sequences are KGHSH and LQKENI. The length of the CDR3 is 16 residues. V was shortened by 6 bases and J by 2 bases, with 17 bases between the two germline ends.

CDR3 nucleotide sequence: TGTGCCAGCAGGCCTGAACTAGCGGACAATGAGCAGTTCTTC. Translated: CASRPELADNEQFF. The chain has TRBV27 and TRBJ2-1; 8 bases map to TRBD2. The trim removed 6 bases at V and 5 bases at J, leaving 6 bases unmatched. This CDR3 contains 14 residues. Germline-derived CDR1 and CDR2 are MNHEY and SMNVEV (reference sequence).

The rearrangement joins TRBV3-1 (or the pseudogene TRBV3-2) to TRBJ2-3; TRBD2 matches 7 bases. With 4 bases clipped from V and 2 bases from J, the junction kept 6 bases outside the gene matches. Germline assignment: CDR1 LGHDT and CDR2 YNNKEL (reference sequence). This CDR3 comprises 15 residues. CDR3 nucleotides: TGTGCCAGCAGCCCCCGGACTAGTTTCACAGATACGCAGTATTTT. This gives the protein CASSPRTSFTDTQYF.

The chain combines TRBV25-1 with TRBJ1-1; D gene ambiguous. Germline CDR1 and CDR2: MGHDK and SYGVNS. The CDR3 contains 11 residues. The germline V and J ends were trimmed by 8 bases and 8 bases, with 12 bases remaining between them. In DNA, the CDR3 is TGTGCCAGCCGTTTTTCGGGGGAAGCTTTCTTT. This encodes CASRFSGEAFF.

The table lists this clone with a count of one. The chain is built from TRBV5-8 and TRBJ1-6, with no clear D. This CDR3 has 15 residues. The V end was cut by 2 bases, the J end by 8 bases, with 14 bases between. The germline V gene encodes CDR1 SGHTS and CDR2 YDEGEE. The CDR3 is CASSFYGRLDSPLHF. CDR3 nucleotide sequence: TGTGCCAGCAGCTTTTACGGGAGATTGGATTCACCCCTCCACTTT.

The chain combines TRBV5-1 with TRBJ2-4; 7 nucleotides agree with TRBD1. CDR1 and CDR2 from the germline V gene are SGHRS and YFSETQ. After removal of 3 bases from V and 3 bases from J, the junction contained 18 bases not matched to a gene. The CDR3 loop spans 19 amino acids. The CDR3 loop reads CASSWGPKGADVGKNIQYF. In nucleotides, the CDR3 is TGCGCCAGCAGCTGGGGGCCGAAGGGGGCAGACGTAGGCAAAAACATTCAGTACTTC.

The genes are TRBV5-8 and TRBJ2-1; D may be TRBD2 (7 bases). Trimming left V 1 base short and J 5 bases short, with 13 bases between. The CDR3 loop spans 15 amino acids. Germline values: CDR1 SGHTS, CDR2 YDEGEE. The CDR3 sequence: CASSLRGGGDNEQFF. Here the CDR3 DNA reads TGTGCCAGCAGCTTGAGAGGGGGAGGGGACAATGAGCAGTTCTTC.

This chain links TRBV18 with TRBJ2-7, with 9 positions matching TRBD1. The length of the CDR3 is 14 residues. V lost 2 bases to trimming and J lost 5 bases; unmatched junction nucleotides: 4. The germline CDR1 and CDR2 sequences are KGHSH and LQKENI. This CDR3 is CASSPGTGGHEQYF. The DNA of the CDR3 is TGTGCCAGCTCACCAGGCACAGGGGGCCACGAGCAGTACTTC.

This sequence joins TRBV12-3 or TRBV12-4 and TRBJ1-1, with 8 bases fitting TRBD1. J lost 10 bases, V lost 6 bases, and 10 bases had no gene match. The CDR3 spans 13 residues. The CDR3 DNA reads as TGTGCCAGCAGGCCCGGACAGGGAACGATAGCTTTCTTT. Encoded protein: CASRPGQGTIAFF.

The V call is TRBV24-1, the J call TRBJ2-7; TRBD1 matches at 9 bases. CDR1 is KGHDR and CDR2 is SFDVKD in the germline V gene. The CDR3 is made up of 12 amino acids. After removal of 2 bases from V and 13 bases from J, the junction contained 5 bases not matched to a gene. CDR3: CATSDWLGQGYF. CDR3 DNA sequence: TGTGCCACCAGTGATTGGTTGGGACAGGGATACTTC.

The chain combines TRBV18 with TRBJ1-4; D is perhaps TRBD1 (6 bases). The CDR3 loop spans 14 amino acids. CDR1 is KGHSH, CDR2 LQKENI, per germline. V shed 5 bases and J shed 4 bases, with 11 bases lying between them. The CDR3 reads CASSIGQFNEKLFF. The CDR3 nucleotides read TGTGCCAGCTCAATTGGACAGTTTAATGAAAAACTGTTTTTT.

The chain carries TRBV7-3 and TRBJ1-2; 8 bases are shared with TRBD1. Germline V gene lookup returns CDR1 SGHTA and CDR2 FQGTGA. The CDR3 is 16 amino acids. Germline trimming cut 5 bases from V and 8 bases from J; bases unmatched to any gene: 16. Written as DNA, the CDR3 is TGTGCCAGCAGCCCAGGACAGGGCGGCCCTATGTCGGGCTACACCTTC. Translated, it gives CASSPGQGGPMSGYTF.

The V call is TRBV9, the J call TRBJ2-3; D might be TRBD2 (6 bases). Germline V gene sequence: CDR1 SGDLS, CDR2 YYNGEE. The CDR3 has 16 residues. Trimming took off 3 bases at V and 0 bases at J, with 14 bases between the two ends. DNA for the CDR3: TGTGCCAGCAGCGCTAGCGACAGACCTAGCACAGATACGCAGTATTTT. This translates into CASSASDRPSTDTQYF.

This clone was seen more than once but under ten times. CDR3 bases: TGTGCCAGCAGCCGGGGACAGGGTAATGAAAAACTGTTTTTT. It yields the protein CASSRGQGNEKLFF. J is TRBJ1-4 and V is TRBV9; TRBD1 matches 9 bases. This CDR3 spans 14 amino acids. The V gene's germline CDR1 is SGDLS and CDR2 YYNGEE. Unmatched junction bases numbered 2, after V lost 4 bases and J lost 4 bases.

The chain is built from TRBV30 and TRBJ2-1; 9 bases align to TRBD2. This CDR3 is 13 amino acids long. The trim removed 1 base at V and 8 bases at J, leaving 3 bases unmatched. Per germline, CDR1 GTSNPN and CDR2 SVGIG (reference sequence). CDR3 nucleotides: TGTGCCTGGAGTGGCGGGGGGGCGGATGAGCAGTTCTTC. The encoded protein is CAWSGGGADEQFF.

The rearrangement links TRBV6-5 to TRBJ1-1, with 8 nucleotides matching TRBD1. The CDR3 contains 15 residues. V was pared by 8 bases and J by 0 bases, with 8 bases of the junction left unmatched. Germline V gives CDR1 MNHEY, CDR2 SVGAGI. The CDR3 protein is CASRGTGRMNTEAFF. The CDR3 DNA reads as TGTGCCAGCCGCGGGACAGGCCGAATGAACACTGAAGCTTTCTTT.

In nucleotides, the CDR3 is TGTGCCAGCAGCCTAGCGGGTACCGGGGAGCTGTTTTTT. Translation: CASSLAGTGELFF. V and J are TRBV5-4 and TRBJ2-2, with 8 bases fitting TRBD2. Germline CDR1 SGHNT, CDR2 YYREEE (reference sequence). V lost 4 bases, J lost 5 bases, and 1 base stayed unmatched. This CDR3 is 13 amino acids long.

This chain joins TRBV6-6 and TRBJ1-5; 11 nucleotides line up with TRBD1. This CDR3 has 16 amino acids. The germline V gene encodes CDR1 MNHNY and CDR2 SVGAGI (reference sequence). J gave up 5 bases and V 4 bases, and 7 bases lay outside the gene matches. DNA for the CDR3: TGTGCCAGCAGTTCCCGTGGACAGGGGGCGGATCAGCCCCAGCATTTT. Translating it yields CASSSRGQGADQPQHF.

The table lists this clone with a count of one. This chain uses TRBV4-3 with TRBJ1-2; D perhaps matches TRBD1 (5 bases). The CDR3 runs 14 residues. Trimming removed 5 bases at V and 3 bases at J, with 13 bases between. Germline-derived CDR1 and CDR2 are LGHNA and YSLEER. This CDR3 reads CASSSWGVDYGYTF. In DNA form, the CDR3 reads TGCGCCAGCAGCTCCTGGGGCGTCGACTATGGCTACACCTTC.

V is TRBV5-1 and J is TRBJ2-7; the match to TRBD2 covers 7 bases. Germline CDR1 SGHRS, CDR2 YFSETQ. Germline trimming cut 4 bases from V and 6 bases from J; bases unmatched to any gene: 4. The CDR3 consists of 12 residues. The CDR3 region has the DNA TGCGCCAGCAGCAGGGAGGGGTCCGAGCAGTACTTC. It yields the protein CASSREGSEQYF.